The clone carrying this T cell receptor (beta chain) was seen a single time. Its ends do not fully match the called genes, so a read error is possible. The sample originates from a study of blood T cell repertoires in COVID-19. For the study at large: The analysed material was cDNA or gDNA that came from T cells, B-cell-depleted T cells, or PBMCs.

This CDR3 contains 11 residues. The germline V gene has CDR1 DFQATT and CDR2 SNEGSKA (reference sequence). Here immunoSEQ multiplex PCR was the method, and the copy in TCRdb shows in-frame clones only, minus some. Of approximately 240,000 clones detected, about nine tenths appear once; the ten largest clones hold about 6%. Participants were aged about 18 to 90 years, lived in 20 to 30 US areas, and enrolled virtually. Sequenced: PBMCs or T cells enriched from blood (not recorded which). The sequence was collected from a woman aged 25 to 39 with acute COVID-19. The chain has TRBV20-1 and TRBJ2-4; the match to TRBD1 covers 8 bases. The CDR3, as DNA: TGCAGTGCTAGGGACGGACAGGGACTTATCTTC. Amino acids: CSARDGQGLIF.